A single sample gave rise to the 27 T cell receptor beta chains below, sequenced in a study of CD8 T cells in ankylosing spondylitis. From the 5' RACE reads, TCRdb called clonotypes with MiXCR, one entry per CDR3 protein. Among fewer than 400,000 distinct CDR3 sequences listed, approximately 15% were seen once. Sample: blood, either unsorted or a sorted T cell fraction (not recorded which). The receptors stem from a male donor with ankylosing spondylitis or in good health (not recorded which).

Written as DNA, the CDR3 is TGCGCCAGCGGTGGGCCGGCCTACGAGCAGTACTTC. Residues: CASGGPAYEQYF. The chain uses TRBV5-1 and TRBJ2-7; D unclear. Germline CDR1 reads SGHRS; CDR2 reads YFSETQ. This CDR3 spans 12 amino acids. V gave up 7 bases and J gave up 2 bases, with 10 bases separating them.

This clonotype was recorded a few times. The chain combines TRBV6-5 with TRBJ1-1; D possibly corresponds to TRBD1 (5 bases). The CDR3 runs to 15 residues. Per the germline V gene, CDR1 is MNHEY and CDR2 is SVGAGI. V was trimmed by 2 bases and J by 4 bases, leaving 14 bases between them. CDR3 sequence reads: CASSYGRGGTTEAFF. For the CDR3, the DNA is TGTGCCAGCAGTTACGGTAGGGGTGGGACCACTGAAGCTTTCTTT.

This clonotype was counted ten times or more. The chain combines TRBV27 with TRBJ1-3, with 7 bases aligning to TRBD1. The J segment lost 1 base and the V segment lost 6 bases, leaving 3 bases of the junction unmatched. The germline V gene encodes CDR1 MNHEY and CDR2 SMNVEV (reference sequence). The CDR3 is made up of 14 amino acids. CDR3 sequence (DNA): TGTGCCAGCAGCCGACAGGGATCTGGAAACACCATATATTTT. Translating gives CASSRQGSGNTIYF.

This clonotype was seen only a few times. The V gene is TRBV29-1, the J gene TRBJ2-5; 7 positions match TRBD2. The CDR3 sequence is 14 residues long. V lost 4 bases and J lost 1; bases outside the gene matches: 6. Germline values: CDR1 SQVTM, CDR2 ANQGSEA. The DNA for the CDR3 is TGCAGCGTTGCCAGCGGGAACCGCCAAGAGACCCAGTACTTC. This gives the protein CSVASGNRQETQYF. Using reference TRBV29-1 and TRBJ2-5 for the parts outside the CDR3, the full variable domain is SAVISQKPSRDICQRGTSLTIQCQVDSQVTMMFWYRQQPGQSLTLIATANQGSEATYESGFVIDKFPISRPNLTFSTLTVSNMSPEDSSIYLCSVASGNRQETQYFGPGTRLLVL.

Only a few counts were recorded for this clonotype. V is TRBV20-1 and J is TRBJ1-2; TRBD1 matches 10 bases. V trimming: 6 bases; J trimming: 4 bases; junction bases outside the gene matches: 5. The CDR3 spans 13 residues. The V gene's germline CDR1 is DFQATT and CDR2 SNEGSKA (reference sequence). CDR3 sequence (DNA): TGCAGTGCGTCGACAGGGGGCAGCTATGGCTACACCTTC. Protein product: CSASTGGSYGYTF.

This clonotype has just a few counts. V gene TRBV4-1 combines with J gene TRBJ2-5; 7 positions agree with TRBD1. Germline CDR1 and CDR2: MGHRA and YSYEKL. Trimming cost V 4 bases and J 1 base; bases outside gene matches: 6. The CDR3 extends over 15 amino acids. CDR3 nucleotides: TGCGCCAGCAGCCCTAAGGGGACAGTCCAAGAGACCCAGTACTTC. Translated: CASSPKGTVQETQYF.

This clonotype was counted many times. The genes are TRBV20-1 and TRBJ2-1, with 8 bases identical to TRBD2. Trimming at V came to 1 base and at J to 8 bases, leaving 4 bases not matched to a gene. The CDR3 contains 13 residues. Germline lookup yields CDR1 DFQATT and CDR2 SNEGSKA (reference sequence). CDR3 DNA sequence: TGCAGTGCTAGAGTCCGGCGGGGGGATGAGCAGTTCTTC. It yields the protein CSARVRRGDEQFF.

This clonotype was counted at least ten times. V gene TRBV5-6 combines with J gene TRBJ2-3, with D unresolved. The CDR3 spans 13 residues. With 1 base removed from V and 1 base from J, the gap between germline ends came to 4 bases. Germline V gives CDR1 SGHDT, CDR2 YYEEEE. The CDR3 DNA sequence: TGTGCCAGCAGCTTGCACCGCACAGATACGCAGTATTTT. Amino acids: CASSLHRTDTQYF.

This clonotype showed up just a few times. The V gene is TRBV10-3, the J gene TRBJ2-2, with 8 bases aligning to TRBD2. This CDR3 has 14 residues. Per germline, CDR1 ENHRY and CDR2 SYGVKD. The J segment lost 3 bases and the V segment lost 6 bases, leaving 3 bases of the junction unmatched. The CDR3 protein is CAIRLTSDTGELFF. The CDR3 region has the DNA TGTGCCATCAGACTGACTAGCGACACCGGGGAGCTGTTTTTT.

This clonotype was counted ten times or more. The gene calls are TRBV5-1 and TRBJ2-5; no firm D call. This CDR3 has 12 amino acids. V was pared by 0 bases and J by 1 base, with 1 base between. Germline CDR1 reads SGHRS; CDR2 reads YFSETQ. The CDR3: CASSLGQETQYF. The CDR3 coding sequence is TGCGCCAGCAGCTTGGGCCAAGAGACCCAGTACTTC. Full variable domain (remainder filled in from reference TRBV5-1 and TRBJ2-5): KAGVTQTPRYLIKTRGQQVTLSCSPISGHRSVSWYQQTPGQGLQFLFEYFSETQRNKGNFPGRFSGRQFSNSRSEMNVSTLELGDSALYLCASSLGQETQYFGPGTRLLVL.

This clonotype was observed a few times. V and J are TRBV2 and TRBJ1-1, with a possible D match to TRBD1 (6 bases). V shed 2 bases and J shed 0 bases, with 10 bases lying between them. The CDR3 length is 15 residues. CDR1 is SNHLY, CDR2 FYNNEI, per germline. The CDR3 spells CASSEQGRVNTEAFF. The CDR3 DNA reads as TGTGCCAGCAGTGAACAGGGGAGGGTGAACACTGAAGCTTTCTTT.

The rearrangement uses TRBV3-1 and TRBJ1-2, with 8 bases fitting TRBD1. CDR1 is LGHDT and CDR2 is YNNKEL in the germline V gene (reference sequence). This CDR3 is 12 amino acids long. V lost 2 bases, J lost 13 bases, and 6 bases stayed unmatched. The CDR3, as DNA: TGTGCCAGCAGCCAATCCAGGGGGACAGGCACCTTC. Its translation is CASSQSRGTGTF.

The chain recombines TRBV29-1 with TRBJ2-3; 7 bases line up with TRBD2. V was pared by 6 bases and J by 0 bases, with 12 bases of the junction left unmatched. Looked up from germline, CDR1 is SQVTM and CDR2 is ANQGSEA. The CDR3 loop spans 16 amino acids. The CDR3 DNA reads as TGCAGCGTCGCCCGCCCTGACGGGGGGAGCACAGATACGCAGTATTTT. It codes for CSVARPDGGSTDTQYF.

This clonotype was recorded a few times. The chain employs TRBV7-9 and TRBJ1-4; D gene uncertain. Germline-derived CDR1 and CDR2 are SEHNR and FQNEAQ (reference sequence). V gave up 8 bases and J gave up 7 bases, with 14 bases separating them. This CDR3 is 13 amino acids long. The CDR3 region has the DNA TGTGCCAGCCGGGCGGCAGCGGGTGAAAAACTGTTTTTT. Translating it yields CASRAAAGEKLFF.

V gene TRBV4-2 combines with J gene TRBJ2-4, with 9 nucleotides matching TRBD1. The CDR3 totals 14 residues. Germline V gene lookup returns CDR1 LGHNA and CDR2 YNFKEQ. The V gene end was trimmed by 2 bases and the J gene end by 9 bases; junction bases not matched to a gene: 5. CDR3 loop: CASSQPTGGGIQYF. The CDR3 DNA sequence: TGTGCCAGCAGCCAACCGACAGGGGGGGGCATTCAGTACTTC.

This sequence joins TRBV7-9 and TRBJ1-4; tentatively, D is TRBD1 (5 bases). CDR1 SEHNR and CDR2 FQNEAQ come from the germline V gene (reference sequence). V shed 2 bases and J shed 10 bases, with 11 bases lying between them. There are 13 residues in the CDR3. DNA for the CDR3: TGTGCCAGCAGCTTACCGGGGGTCGGAAAACTGTTTTTT. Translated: CASSLPGVGKLFF.

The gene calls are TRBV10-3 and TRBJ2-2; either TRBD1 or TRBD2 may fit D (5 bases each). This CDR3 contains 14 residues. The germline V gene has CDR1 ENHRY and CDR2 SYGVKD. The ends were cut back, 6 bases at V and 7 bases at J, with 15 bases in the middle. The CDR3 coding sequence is TGTGCCATCAGGCCGGGACGGACAAGCGGGGAGCTGTTTTTT. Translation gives CAIRPGRTSGELFF.

The CDR3 nucleotides are TGCAGTGCTAGAGATGGCGGGACTAATGAAAAACTGTTTTTT. Protein sequence: CSARDGGTNEKLFF. V and J are TRBV20-1 and TRBJ1-4; D remains unclear. The germline V and J ends were trimmed by 0 bases and 2 bases, with 7 bases remaining between them. This CDR3 has 14 residues. CDR1 is DFQATT, CDR2 SNEGSKA, per germline (reference sequence).

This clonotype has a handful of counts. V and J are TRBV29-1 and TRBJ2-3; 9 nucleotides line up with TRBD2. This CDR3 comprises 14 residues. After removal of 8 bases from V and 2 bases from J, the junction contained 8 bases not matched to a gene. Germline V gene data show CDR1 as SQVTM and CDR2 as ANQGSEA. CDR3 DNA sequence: TGCAGCCTCGAGACTAGCGGCCACACAGATACGCAGTATTTT. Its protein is CSLETSGHTDTQYF.

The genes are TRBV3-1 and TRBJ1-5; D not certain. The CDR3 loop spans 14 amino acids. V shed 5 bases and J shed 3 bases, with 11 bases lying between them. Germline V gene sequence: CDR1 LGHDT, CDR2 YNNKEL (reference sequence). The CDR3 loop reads CASSSSGNNQPQHF. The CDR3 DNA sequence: TGTGCCAGCAGCTCCTCGGGGAACAATCAGCCCCAGCATTTT.

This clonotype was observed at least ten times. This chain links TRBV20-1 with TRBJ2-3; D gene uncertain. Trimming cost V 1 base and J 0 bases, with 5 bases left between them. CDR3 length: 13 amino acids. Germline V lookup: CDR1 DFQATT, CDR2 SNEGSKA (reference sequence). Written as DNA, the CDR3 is TGCAGTGCTAGAGTGGGGAGCACAGATACGCAGTATTTT. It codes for CSARVGSTDTQYF.

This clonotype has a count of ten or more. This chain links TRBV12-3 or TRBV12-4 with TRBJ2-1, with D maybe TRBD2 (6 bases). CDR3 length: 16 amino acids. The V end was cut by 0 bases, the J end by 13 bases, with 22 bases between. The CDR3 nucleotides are TGTGCCAGCAGTTTAGCACCTGGGCTAGCGAGCGGTCTACAGTTCTTC. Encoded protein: CASSLAPGLASGLQFF.

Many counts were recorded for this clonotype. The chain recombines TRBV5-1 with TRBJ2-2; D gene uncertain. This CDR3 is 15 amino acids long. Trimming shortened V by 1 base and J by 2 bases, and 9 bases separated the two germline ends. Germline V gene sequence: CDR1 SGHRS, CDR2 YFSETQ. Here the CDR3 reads CASSLRIPNTGELFF. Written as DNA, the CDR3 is TGCGCCAGCAGCTTGCGCATCCCAAACACCGGGGAGCTGTTTTTT.

The CDR3 bases are TGCGCCAGCGGGACAGGCCGAACTAATGAAAAACTGTTTTTT. This encodes CASGTGRTNEKLFF. This rearrangement joins TRBV5-1 to TRBJ1-4; 8 nucleotides agree with TRBD1. The germline CDR1 and CDR2 sequences are SGHRS and YFSETQ. The CDR3 is 14 residues long. J lost 1 base, V lost 7 bases, and 3 bases had no gene match.

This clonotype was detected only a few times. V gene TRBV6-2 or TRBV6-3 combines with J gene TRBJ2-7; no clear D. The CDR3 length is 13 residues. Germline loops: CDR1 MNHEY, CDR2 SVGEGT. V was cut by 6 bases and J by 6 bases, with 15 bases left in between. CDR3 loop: CASRYVGRAEQYF. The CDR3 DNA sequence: TGTGCCAGCAGGTACGTAGGGCGCGCCGAGCAGTACTTC.

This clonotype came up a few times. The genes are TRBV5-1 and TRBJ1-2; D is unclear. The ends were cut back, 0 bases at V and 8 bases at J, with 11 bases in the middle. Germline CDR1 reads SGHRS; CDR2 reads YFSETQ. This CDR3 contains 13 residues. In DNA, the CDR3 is TGCGCCAGCAGCTTGGAAGGCAGCGAAGGCTACACCTTC. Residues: CASSLEGSEGYTF.

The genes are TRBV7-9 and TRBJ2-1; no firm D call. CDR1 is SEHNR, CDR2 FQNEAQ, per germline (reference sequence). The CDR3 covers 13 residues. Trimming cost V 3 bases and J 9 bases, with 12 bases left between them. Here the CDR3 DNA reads TGTGCCAGCAGCTTCGGCGCGGAAAGTGAGCAGTTCTTC. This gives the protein CASSFGAESEQFF.